This is a list of T cell receptor beta chains from one sample in a study of response to subunit inactivated influenza vaccine. TCRdb called the RT-PCR reads again in MiXCR, with one record for every CDR3 protein. There are 650,000 to 800,000 distinct CDR3 sequences in the sample; roughly 20% occur only once, and approximately 10% lies in the top ten. This specimen consisted of PBMCs from blood, obtained more than 4 days after vaccination. Source of these receptors: a man over 45 who received an inactivated influenza vaccine. Both conserved end residues are part of each CDR3. Fields, in order: V gene, clone size, J gene, D gene, CDR3 protein, CDR3 DNA. A D gene is named only where the DNA matches it firmly. Size is stated for part of the rows, as once, few or many counts, or as a class when the clone is expanded.

>TRBV7-9|few|TRBJ2-7|TRBD1
CASSFPLTGGHYEQYF
TGTGCCAGCAGCTTCCCATTAACAGGGGGCCATTACGAGCAGTACTTC
>TRBV5-1|-|TRBJ1-1|-
CASSPGGGSTEAFF
TGCGCCAGCAGCCCGGGAGGTGGGAGCACTGAAGCTTTCTTT
>TRBV6-5|-|TRBJ2-2|-
CASSYSRVSGELFF
TGTGCCAGCAGTTACTCGAGGGTCTCCGGGGAGCTGTTTTTT
>TRBV6-1|few|TRBJ2-2|-
CAIGTSASYTGELFF
TGTGCCATCGGGACATCTGCCAGTTACACCGGGGAGCTGTTTTTT
>TRBV5-1|-|TRBJ2-7|TRBD1
CASSPGWLDRAGEQYF
TGCGCCAGCAGCCCGGGGTGGTTGGACAGGGCAGGAGAGCAGTACTTC
>TRBV7-2|-|TRBJ2-7|-
CASSFGEGVYEQYF
TGTGCCAGCAGCTTCGGGGAGGGGGTCTACGAGCAGTACTTC
>TRBV5-5|few|TRBJ1-4|-
CASSVRGTNEKLFF
TGTGCCAGCAGCGTGAGGGGAACTAATGAAAAACTGTTTTTT
>TRBV9|few|TRBJ2-7|TRBD1
CASSVLGGTGMNEQYF
TGTGCCAGCAGCGTCCTAGGGGGGACAGGGATGAACGAGCAGTACTTC
>TRBV12-3/TRBV12-4|many|TRBJ1-6|-
CASSLMNSPLHF
TGTGCCAGCAGTTTGATGAATTCACCCCTCCACTTT
>TRBV11-2|few|TRBJ2-1|TRBD1
CASSLDLTGVNEQFF
TGTGCCAGCAGCTTAGATCTAACAGGGGTCAATGAGCAGTTCTTC
>TRBV20-1|many|TRBJ2-7|-
CSASTGSRPYEQYF
TGCAGTGCTAGTACAGGATCTAGACCCTACGAGCAGTACTTC
>TRBV7-9|few|TRBJ2-1|TRBD2
CASSLFGLAGNNEQFF
TGTGCCAGCAGCTTATTCGGACTAGCGGGGAACAATGAGCAGTTCTTC
>TRBV9|-|TRBJ2-2|-
CASSVAAVAGNTGELFF
TGTGCCAGCAGCGTAGCAGCGGTGGCGGGGAACACCGGGGAGCTGTTTTTT
>TRBV20-1|-|TRBJ2-5|TRBD2
CSARDWAERGETQYF
TGCAGTGCTAGAGATTGGGCCGAGCGGGGGGAGACCCAGTACTTC
>TRBV29-1|-|TRBJ2-1|-
CSVEKNRFDEQFF
TGCAGCGTAGAAAAAAACAGGTTCGATGAGCAGTTCTTC
>TRBV4-1|-|TRBJ2-5|-
CASSHVGRKEETQYF
TGCGCCAGCAGCCATGTAGGGAGGAAAGAAGAGACCCAGTACTTC
>TRBV20-1|few|TRBJ1-5|-
CSASVQRYSNQPQHF
TGCAGTGCTAGTGTCCAACGCTACAGCAATCAGCCCCAGCATTTT
>TRBV14|few|TRBJ1-6|TRBD1
CASSTRSGQGNSPLHF
TGTGCCAGCAGCACCCGCTCTGGACAGGGTAATTCACCCCTCCACTTT
>TRBV12-3/TRBV12-4|few|TRBJ1-1|-
CASNLQYRGTEAFF
TGTGCCAGCAACTTACAGTATCGAGGCACTGAAGCTTTCTTT
>TRBV2|-|TRBJ2-5|TRBD2
CASTPSGGPQETQYF
TGTGCCAGCACCCCGAGCGGGGGGCCTCAAGAGACCCAGTACTTC
>TRBV7-9|-|TRBJ2-5|TRBD1
CASSPPTGAETQYF
TGTGCCAGCAGCCCCCCGACAGGGGCCGAGACCCAGTACTTC
>TRBV6-1|few|TRBJ2-1|TRBD2
CASRLAGASSYNEQFF
TGTGCCAGCAGGCTAGCGGGGGCGAGCTCCTACAATGAGCAGTTCTTC
>TRBV27|many|TRBJ2-7|-
CASSGGNLLSVQYF
TGTGCCAGCAGCGGCGGGAACCTTCTCTCGGTGCAGTACTTC
>TRBV10-1|-|TRBJ2-5|TRBD2
CASSESPSGVARETQYF
TGCGCCAGCAGTGAGTCGCCTAGCGGGGTGGCTCGGGAGACCCAGTACTTC
>TRBV18|-|TRBJ2-3|-
CASSPPGGSPADTQYF
TGTGCCAGCTCACCCCCTGGAGGGTCGCCGGCAGATACGCAGTATTTT
>TRBV21-1|-|TRBJ2-7|-
CASSKGGADNSYEQYF
TGTGCCAGCAGCAAAGGTGGCGCGGACAACTCCTACGAGCAGTACTTC
>TRBV10-3|few|TRBJ2-7|-
CAISESRQAYEQYF
TGTGCCATCAGTGAGTCAAGACAGGCCTACGAGCAGTACTTC
>TRBV12-3/TRBV12-4|-|TRBJ2-1|TRBD2
CASSPRGLARYNEQFF
TGTGCCAGCAGCCCCCGGGGACTAGCGAGATACAATGAGCAGTTCTTC
>TRBV7-6|few|TRBJ2-1|TRBD2
CASSLAAPLAGGYNEQFF
TGTGCCAGCAGCTTAGCCGCCCCTCTAGCGGGAGGGTACAATGAGCAGTTCTTC
>TRBV6-2/TRBV6-3|-|TRBJ2-4|-
CATTQGNIQYF
TGTGCCACAACACAGGGAAACATTCAGTACTTC
>TRBV7-2|few|TRBJ1-2|-
CASSYISVYGYTF
TGTGCCAGCAGCTACATAAGTGTATATGGCTACACCTTC
>TRBV20-1|few|TRBJ2-1|TRBD2
CSARVSSGNRNEQFF
TGCAGTGCTAGAGTGTCTAGCGGGAATCGGAATGAGCAGTTCTTC
>TRBV5-1|-|TRBJ2-1|TRBD2
CASSSRLAGGNNEQFF
TGCGCCAGCAGCTCAAGACTAGCGGGAGGGAACAATGAGCAGTTCTTC
>TRBV4-3|few|TRBJ1-5|-
CASSLIQGGNQPQHF
TGCGCCAGCAGCCTAATACAGGGTGGCAATCAGCCCCAGCATTTT
>TRBV4-2|-|TRBJ2-3|TRBD2
CASSQDPSTSESTDTQYF
TGTGCCAGCAGCCAAGATCCCTCGACTAGCGAAAGCACAGATACGCAGTATTTT
>TRBV7-2|few|TRBJ2-7|TRBD1
CASSLTRGREQYF
TGTGCCAGCAGCTTAACCAGGGGGCGGGAGCAGTACTTC
>TRBV11-2|few|TRBJ2-1|-
CASSSLTALTYNEQFF
TGTGCCAGCAGCTCGCTCACGGCCCTGACGTACAATGAGCAGTTCTTC
>TRBV27|-|TRBJ2-3|-
CASSLWSLGDTQYF
TGTGCCAGCAGTTTATGGTCATTAGGAGATACGCAGTATTTT
>TRBV7-9|-|TRBJ2-1|TRBD1
CASSSIPGQAAENEQFF
TGTGCCAGCAGCTCGATCCCGGGACAGGCCGCCGAGAATGAGCAGTTCTTC
>TRBV12-3/TRBV12-4|-|TRBJ2-1|TRBD1
CASRTGTGTNEQFF
TGTGCCAGCAGGACCGGGACAGGGACGAATGAGCAGTTCTTC
>TRBV9|many|TRBJ2-7|-
CASSFRLDGYEQYF
TGTGCCAGCAGCTTTCGCCTGGACGGCTACGAGCAGTACTTC
>TRBV20-1|-|TRBJ2-5|-
CSAPVGQETQYF
TGCAGTGCTCCTGTGGGGCAAGAGACCCAGTACTTC
>TRBV7-9|many|TRBJ2-5|-
CASSSTRGAETQYF
TGTGCCAGCAGCTCCACCCGGGGCGCAGAGACCCAGTACTTC
>TRBV7-9|-|TRBJ2-7|-
CASAPGAQGEQYF
TGTGCCAGCGCCCCGGGAGCTCAGGGGGAGCAGTACTTC
>TRBV3-1|-|TRBJ1-1|-
CASSSRQVNMNTEAFF
TGTGCCAGCAGCTCACGACAGGTAAACATGAACACTGAAGCTTTCTTT
>TRBV5-1|-|TRBJ2-1|TRBD2
CASSPLIGTSGSYNEQFF
TGCGCCAGCAGCCCCTTGATCGGGACTAGCGGGTCCTACAATGAGCAGTTCTTC
>TRBV29-1|few|TRBJ1-2|-
CSVVGRGYGYTF
TGCAGCGTTGTCGGTCGCGGGTATGGCTACACCTTC
>TRBV5-1|-|TRBJ1-2|-
CASSLASRAHGGYTF
TGCGCCAGCAGCTTGGCCTCCCGGGCCCACGGTGGCTACACCTTC
>TRBV28|few|TRBJ2-7|TRBD1
CASSPGTGDDEQYF
TGTGCCAGCAGCCCGGGGACAGGGGACGACGAGCAGTACTTC
>TRBV7-8|-|TRBJ2-2|-
CASSLMGSTNTGELFF
TGTGCCAGCAGCCTGATGGGGAGTACGAACACCGGGGAGCTGTTTTTT
>TRBV6-1|-|TRBJ1-2|-
CASRDFGGYYGYTF
TGTGCCAGCAGGGACTTCGGGGGGTACTATGGCTACACCTTC
>TRBV5-6|-|TRBJ2-6|-
CASTTSGTGANVLTF
TGTGCCAGCACCACTTCGGGGACCGGGGCCAACGTCCTGACTTTC
>TRBV6-2/TRBV6-3|few|TRBJ2-7|-
CASSYWPGAPPYEQYF
TGTGCCAGCAGTTACTGGCCGGGGGCACCACCCTACGAGCAGTACTTC
>TRBV20-1|-|TRBJ2-3|-
CSAHRGGDTQYF
TGCAGTGCCCATAGGGGAGGAGATACGCAGTATTTT
>TRBV19|-|TRBJ1-1|-
CASSIEWGRGNTEAFF
TGTGCCAGTAGTATAGAGTGGGGCAGGGGGAACACTGAAGCTTTCTTT
>TRBV7-2|few|TRBJ2-2|-
CASSLMAGSNTGELFF
TGTGCCAGCAGCTTAATGGCGGGGTCGAACACCGGGGAGCTGTTTTTT